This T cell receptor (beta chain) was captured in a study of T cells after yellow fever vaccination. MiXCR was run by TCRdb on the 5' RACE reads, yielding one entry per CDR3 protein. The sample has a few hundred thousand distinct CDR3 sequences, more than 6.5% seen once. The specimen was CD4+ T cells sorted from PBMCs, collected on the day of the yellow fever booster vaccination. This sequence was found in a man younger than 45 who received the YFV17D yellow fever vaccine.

CDR3 coding DNA: TGTGCCAGCAGCTTAGCGGGAGGGTACTACAATGAGCAGTTCTTC. It yields the protein CASSLAGGYYNEQFF. The chain links TRBV7-6 to TRBJ2-1; 7 bases line up with TRBD2. The CDR3 is made up of 15 amino acids. CDR1 is SGHVS, CDR2 FNYEAQ, per germline. V dropped 0 bases and J dropped 3; count of bases not matched to a gene: 2.